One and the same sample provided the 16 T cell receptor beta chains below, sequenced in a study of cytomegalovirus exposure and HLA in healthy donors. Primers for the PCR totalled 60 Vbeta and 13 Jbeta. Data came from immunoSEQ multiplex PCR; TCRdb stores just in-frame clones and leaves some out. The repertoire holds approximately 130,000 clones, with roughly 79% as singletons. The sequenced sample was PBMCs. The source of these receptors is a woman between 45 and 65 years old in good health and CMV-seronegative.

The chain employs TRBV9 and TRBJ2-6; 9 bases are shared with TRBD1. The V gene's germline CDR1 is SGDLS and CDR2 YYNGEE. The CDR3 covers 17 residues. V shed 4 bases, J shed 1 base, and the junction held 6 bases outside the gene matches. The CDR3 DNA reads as TGTGCCAGCAGCCCAGGGACAGGGCGGTCTGGGGCCAACGTCCTGACTTTC. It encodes CASSPGTGRSGANVLTF.

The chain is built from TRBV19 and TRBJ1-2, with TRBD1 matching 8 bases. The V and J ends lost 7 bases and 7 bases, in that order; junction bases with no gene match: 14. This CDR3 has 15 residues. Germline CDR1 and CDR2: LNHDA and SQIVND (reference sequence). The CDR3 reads CASNPQSDRGSGYTF. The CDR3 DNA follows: TGTGCCAGTAATCCCCAATCCGACAGGGGTAGTGGCTACACCTTC.

As DNA, the CDR3 is TGTGCCACCAGCGGCCGGACAGGGTTCGCCGGGGAGCTGTTTTTT. As protein: CATSGRTGFAGELFF. The chain is built from TRBV15 and TRBJ2-2; 8 bases align to TRBD1. Germline V gene sequence: CDR1 LNHNV, CDR2 YYDKDF (reference sequence). The junction had 8 bases not matched to a gene; V was cut back by 5 bases and J by 6 bases. This CDR3 is built from 15 residues.

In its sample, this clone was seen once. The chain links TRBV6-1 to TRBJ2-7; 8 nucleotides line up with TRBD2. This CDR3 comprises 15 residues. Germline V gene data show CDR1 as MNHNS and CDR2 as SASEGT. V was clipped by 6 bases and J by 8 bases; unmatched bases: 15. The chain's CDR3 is CASSPAGGPDYQQYF. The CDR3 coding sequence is TGTGCCAGCAGCCCGGCGGGGGGTCCCGATTACCAGCAGTACTTC.

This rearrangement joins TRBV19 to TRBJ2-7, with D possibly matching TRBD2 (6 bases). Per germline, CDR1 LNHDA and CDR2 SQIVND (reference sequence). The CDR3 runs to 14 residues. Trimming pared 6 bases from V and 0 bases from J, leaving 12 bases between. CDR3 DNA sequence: TGTGCCAGTAGCTCCGGGACTCCCTCCTACGAGCAGTACGTC. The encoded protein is CASSSGTPSYEQYV.

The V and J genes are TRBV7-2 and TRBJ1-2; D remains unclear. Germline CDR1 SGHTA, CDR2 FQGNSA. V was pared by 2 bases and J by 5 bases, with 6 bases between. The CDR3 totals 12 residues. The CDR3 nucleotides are TGTGCCAGCAGCTTAACTGCTTATGGCTACACCTTC. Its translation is CASSLTAYGYTF.

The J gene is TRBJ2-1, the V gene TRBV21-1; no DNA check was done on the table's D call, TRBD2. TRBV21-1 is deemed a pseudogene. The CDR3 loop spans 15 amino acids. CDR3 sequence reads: CASIAPPGGDNEQFF. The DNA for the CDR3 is TGTGCCAGCATCGCGCCGCCGGGGGGAGACAATGAGCAGTTCTTC.

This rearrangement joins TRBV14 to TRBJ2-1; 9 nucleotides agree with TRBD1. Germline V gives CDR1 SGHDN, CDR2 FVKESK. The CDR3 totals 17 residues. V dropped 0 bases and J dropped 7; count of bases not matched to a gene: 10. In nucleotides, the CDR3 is TGTGCCAGCAGCCAAGATCAATCGGGACAGGGTTTAAATGAGCAGTTCTTC. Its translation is CASSQDQSGQGLNEQFF.

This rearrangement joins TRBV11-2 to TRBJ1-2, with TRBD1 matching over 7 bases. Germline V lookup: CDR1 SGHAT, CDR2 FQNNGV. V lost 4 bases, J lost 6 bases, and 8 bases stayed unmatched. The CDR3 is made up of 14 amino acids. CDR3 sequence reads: CASSSPRDSHGYTF. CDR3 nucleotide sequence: TGTGCCAGCAGCTCCCCACGGGACAGCCATGGCTACACCTTC.

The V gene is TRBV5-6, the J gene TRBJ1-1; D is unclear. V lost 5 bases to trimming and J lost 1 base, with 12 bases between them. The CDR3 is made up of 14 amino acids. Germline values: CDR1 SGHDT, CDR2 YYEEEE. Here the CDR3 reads CASSSPGRNTEAFF. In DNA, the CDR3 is TGTGCCAGCAGTTCCCCGGGGAGGAACACTGAAGCTTTCTTT. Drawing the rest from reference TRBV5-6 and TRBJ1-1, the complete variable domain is DAGVTQSPTHLIKTRGQQVTLRCSPKSGHDTVSWYQQALGQGPQFIFQYYEEEERQRGNFPDRFSGHQFPNYSSELNVNALLLGDSALYLCASSSPGRNTEAFFGQGTRLTVV.

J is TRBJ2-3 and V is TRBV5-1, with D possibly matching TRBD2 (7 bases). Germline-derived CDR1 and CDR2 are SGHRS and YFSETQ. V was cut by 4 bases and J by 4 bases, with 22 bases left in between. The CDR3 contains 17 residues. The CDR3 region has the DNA TGCGCCAGCAGCCTGGAGTTAGCATGGGGGGGCTCAGATACGCAGTATTTT. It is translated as CASSLELAWGGSDTQYF.

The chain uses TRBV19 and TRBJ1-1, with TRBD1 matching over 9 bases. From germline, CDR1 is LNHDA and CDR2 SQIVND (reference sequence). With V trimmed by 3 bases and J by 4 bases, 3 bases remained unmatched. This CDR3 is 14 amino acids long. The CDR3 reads CASSIDRGVTEAFF. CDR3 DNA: TGTGCCAGTAGTATTGACAGGGGGGTCACTGAAGCTTTCTTT.

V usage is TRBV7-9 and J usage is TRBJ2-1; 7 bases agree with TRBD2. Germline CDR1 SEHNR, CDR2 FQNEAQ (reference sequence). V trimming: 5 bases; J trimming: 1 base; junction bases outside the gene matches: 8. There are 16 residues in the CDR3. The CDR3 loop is CASSLTSPKSYNEQFF. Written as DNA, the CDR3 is TGTGCCAGCAGCCTGACTAGCCCAAAGTCCTACAATGAGCAGTTCTTC.

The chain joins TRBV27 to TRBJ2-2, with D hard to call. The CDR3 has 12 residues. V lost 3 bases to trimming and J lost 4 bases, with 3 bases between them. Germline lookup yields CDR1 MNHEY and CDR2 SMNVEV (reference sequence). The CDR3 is CASSFGTGELFF. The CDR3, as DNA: TGTGCCAGCAGTTTCGGCACCGGGGAGCTGTTTTTT.

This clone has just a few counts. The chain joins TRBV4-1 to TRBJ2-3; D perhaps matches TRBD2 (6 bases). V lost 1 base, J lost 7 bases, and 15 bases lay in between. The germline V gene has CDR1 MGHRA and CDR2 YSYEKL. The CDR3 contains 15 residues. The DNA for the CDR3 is TGCGCCAGCAGCCAAGTGTGGGGGGTCGTGAATACGCAGTATTTT. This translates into CASSQVWGVVNTQYF.

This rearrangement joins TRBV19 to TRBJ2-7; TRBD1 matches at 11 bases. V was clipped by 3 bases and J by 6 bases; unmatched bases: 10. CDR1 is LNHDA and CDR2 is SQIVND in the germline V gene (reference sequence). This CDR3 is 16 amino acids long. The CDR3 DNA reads TGTGCCAGTAGTATCCCTACCGGGACAGGGGGTACCGAGCAGTACTTC. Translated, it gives CASSIPTGTGGTEQYF.